This T cell receptor (beta chain) derives from a study of a mutant IDH1 vaccine in newly diagnosed glioma. Study context: Patients' prior therapy spanned radiotherapy, temozolomide, or both; most underwent both. At week 35 came visit V12, and visit V13 followed at week 47.

V was clipped by 2 bases and J by 8 bases, with 13 bases between them. This CDR3 comprises 14 residues. Germline CDR1 is SGHVS and CDR2 is FQNEAQ. Time point reported: week 35, safety follow-up. Vaccination used 300 ug of mutant IDH1 20-mer peptide per dose, with topical imiquimod. This clone was found a few times. No antigen is known for it. Method: immunoSEQ multiplex PCR; TCRdb's copy keeps in-frame clones and lacks some. The repertoire holds tens of thousands of clones, with roughly 80% as singletons. This receptor was obtained from a man aged 25 to 40 with glioma. V usage is TRBV7-8 and J usage is TRBJ2-1, with D uncertain. Source: PBMCs, taken from a glioma patient whose treatment included an IDH1 peptide vaccine. CDR3 in amino acids: CASSLFRATDEQFF. CDR3 bases: TGTGCCAGCAGCTTATTCCGGGCCACCGATGAGCAGTTCTTC.